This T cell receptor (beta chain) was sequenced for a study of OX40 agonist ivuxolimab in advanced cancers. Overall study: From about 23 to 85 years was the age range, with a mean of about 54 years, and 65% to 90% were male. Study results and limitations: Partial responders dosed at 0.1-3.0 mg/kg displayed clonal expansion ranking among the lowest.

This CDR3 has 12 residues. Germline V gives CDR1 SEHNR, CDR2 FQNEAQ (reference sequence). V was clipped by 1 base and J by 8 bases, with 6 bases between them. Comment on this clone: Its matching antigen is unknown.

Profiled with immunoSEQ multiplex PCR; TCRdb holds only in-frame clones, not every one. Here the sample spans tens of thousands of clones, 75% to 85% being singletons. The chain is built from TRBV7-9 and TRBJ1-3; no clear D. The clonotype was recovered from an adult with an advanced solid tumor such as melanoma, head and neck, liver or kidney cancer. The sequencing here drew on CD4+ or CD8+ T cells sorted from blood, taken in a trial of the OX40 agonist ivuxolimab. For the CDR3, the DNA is TGTGCCAGCAGCTTAGGTGGGGACACCATATATTTT. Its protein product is CASSLGGDTIYF.